One and the same sample provided the 21 T cell receptor beta chains below, sequenced in a study of shared T cell receptors in the human thymus. Data came from immunoSEQ multiplex PCR; TCRdb stores just in-frame clones and leaves some out. The sample includes about 380,000 clones, approximately 95% of them seen just once. The specimen was thymocytes. The receptors were gathered from a human donor.

The rearrangement links TRBV9 to TRBJ1-5, with TRBD1 identical over 7 bases. J lost 7 bases, V lost 7 bases, and 14 bases had no gene match. This CDR3 region has 15 residues. Per germline, CDR1 SGDLS and CDR2 YYNGEE. The CDR3 here is CASGQRDSPYQPQHF. The DNA of the CDR3 is TGTGCCAGCGGACAAAGGGACAGTCCATACCAGCCCCAGCATTTT.

The chain has TRBV7-2 and TRBJ1-1; 9 bases map to TRBD1. The V segment lost 5 bases and the J segment 5 bases; nucleotides outside the gene matches: 6. Germline lookup yields CDR1 SGHTA and CDR2 FQGNSA. CDR3 length equals 14 residues. In nucleotides, the CDR3 is TGTGCCAGCAGCCTACAGGGGGCGACTACTGAAGCTTTCTTT. As protein: CASSLQGATTEAFF.

The J gene is TRBJ2-7, the V gene TRBV28, with D uncertain. Trimming shortened V by 5 bases and J by 6 bases, and 11 bases separated the two germline ends. The CDR3 consists of 12 residues. Germline assignment: CDR1 MDHEN and CDR2 SYDVKM. The CDR3 loop is CASSIPFAEQYF. As DNA, the CDR3 is TGTGCCAGCAGTATCCCCTTCGCCGAGCAGTACTTC.

The rearrangement uses TRBV6-1 and TRBJ1-2, with D possibly TRBD1 on 6 matching bases. This CDR3 comprises 15 residues. Germline-derived CDR1 and CDR2 are MNHNS and SASEGT. V dropped 0 bases and J dropped 0 bases, with 8 bases sitting between them. The CDR3 region is CASSEANRANYGYTF. The CDR3 coding sequence is TGTGCCAGCAGTGAAGCGAACAGGGCTAACTATGGCTACACCTTC.

The chain is built from TRBV30 and TRBJ1-1; 8 bases match TRBD1. From germline, CDR1 is GTSNPN and CDR2 SVGIG (reference sequence). V trimming: 3 bases; J trimming: 0 bases; junction bases outside the gene matches: 0. CDR3 length: 13 residues. The chain's CDR3 is CAWRTGVNTEAFF. Written as DNA, the CDR3 is TGTGCCTGGAGGACAGGGGTGAACACTGAAGCTTTCTTT.

The genes are TRBV9 and TRBJ2-7, with D possibly TRBD2 on 6 matching bases. The CDR3 is 15 residues long. Germline V gene lookup returns CDR1 SGDLS and CDR2 YYNGEE. The V and J ends lost 3 bases and 0 bases respectively, with 13 bases between them. In nucleotides, the CDR3 is TGTGCCAGCAGCGGAGCGGGTGAAGGCTCCTACGAGCAGTACTTC. Protein sequence: CASSGAGEGSYEQYF.

This clone has only one observation. V and J are TRBV7-2 and TRBJ1-1; possible D gene TRBD1, 5 bases. This CDR3 has 13 residues. Germline lookup yields CDR1 SGHTA and CDR2 FQGNSA. Trimming stripped 4 bases from V and 5 bases from J, with 11 bases between. The CDR3 region is CASSSTRETEAFF. In DNA, the CDR3 is TGTGCCAGCAGCTCTACCAGGGAGACTGAAGCTTTCTTT. The variable domain in full, with the rest retrieved from reference TRBV7-2 and TRBJ1-1, is GAGVSQSPSNKVTEKGKDVELRCDPISGHTALYWYRQSLGQGLEFLIYFQGNSAPDKSGLPSDRFSAERTGGSVSTLTIQRTQQEDSAVYLCASSSTRETEAFFGQGTRLTVV.

This chain links TRBV28 with TRBJ2-1; 7 bases are a match to TRBD1. The germline CDR1 and CDR2 sequences are MDHEN and SYDVKM. The CDR3 contains 18 residues. Losses at the gene ends were 6 bases for V and 4 bases for J; bases not matched to a gene: 18. The CDR3 sequence: CASSLKGITGDSYNEQFF. The CDR3 DNA is TGTGCCAGCAGCCTTAAGGGGATCACAGGGGACAGTTACAATGAGCAGTTCTTC. Filled out from reference TRBV28 and TRBJ2-1, the complete variable domain reads DVKVTQSSRYLVKRTGEKVFLECVQDMDHENMFWYRQDPGLGLRLIYFSYDVKMKEKGDIPEGYSVSREKKERFSLILESASTNQTSMYLCASSLKGITGDSYNEQFFGPGTRLTVL.

The genes are TRBV28 and TRBJ1-6; D not certain. The CDR3 extends over 16 amino acids. Germline values: CDR1 MDHEN, CDR2 SYDVKM. The germline V and J ends were trimmed by 8 bases and 4 bases, with 18 bases remaining between them. The CDR3 is CASGSGSPRYNSPLHF. In DNA form, the CDR3 reads TGTGCCAGCGGCTCCGGGTCCCCTAGGTATAATTCACCCCTCCACTTT. Filled out from reference TRBV28 and TRBJ1-6, the complete variable domain reads DVKVTQSSRYLVKRTGEKVFLECVQDMDHENMFWYRQDPGLGLRLIYFSYDVKMKEKGDIPEGYSVSREKKERFSLILESASTNQTSMYLCASGSGSPRYNSPLHFGNGTRLTVT.

The chain recombines TRBV28 with TRBJ1-2; 9 bases are a match to TRBD1. The trim removed 3 bases at V and 4 bases at J, leaving 3 bases unmatched. Germline values: CDR1 MDHEN, CDR2 SYDVKM. This CDR3 region has 14 residues. CDR3 residues: CASSFSTGGYGYTF. The CDR3 DNA reads as TGTGCCAGCAGTTTCTCGACAGGGGGCTATGGCTACACCTTC.

CDR3 loop: CASSARGRSKNIQYF. The CDR3 DNA reads TGTGCCAGCAGTGCCAGGGGGAGGAGCAAAAACATTCAGTACTTC. This rearrangement joins TRBV27 to TRBJ2-4, with a tentative D call TRBD1 (7 bases). Germline CDR1 reads MNHEY; CDR2 reads SMNVEV (reference sequence). V lost 5 bases and J 3 bases, leaving 14 bases between the germline ends. The CDR3 has 15 amino acids.

This clone was counted once. The CDR3 loop reads CAWSVAGGGYEQYF. As DNA, the CDR3 is TGTGCCTGGAGTGTAGCCGGGGGCGGGTACGAGCAGTACTTC. The rearrangement links TRBV30 to TRBJ2-7, with D perhaps TRBD1 or TRBD2 (6 bases each). Germline V gene sequence: CDR1 GTSNPN, CDR2 SVGIG (reference sequence). The CDR3 totals 14 residues. The V and J ends lost 0 bases and 4 bases respectively, with 13 bases between them.

The J gene is TRBJ2-1, the V gene TRBV7-9; D is unclear. Germline-derived CDR1 and CDR2 are SEHNR and FQNEAQ (reference sequence). V lost 1 base to trimming and J lost 0 bases, with 13 bases between them. This CDR3 contains 17 residues. The CDR3 here is CASSLVPTDLSYNEQFF. CDR3 bases: TGTGCCAGCAGCTTAGTCCCGACGGACCTCTCCTACAATGAGCAGTTCTTC. The entire variable domain, with the rest obtained from reference TRBV7-9 and TRBJ2-1, is as follows: DTGVSQNPRHKITKRGQNVTFRCDPISEHNRLYWYRQTLGQGPEFLTYFQNEAQLEKSRLLSDRFSAERPKGSFSTLEIQRTEQGDSAMYLCASSLVPTDLSYNEQFFGPGTRLTVL.

The J gene is TRBJ1-1, the V gene TRBV18, with D uncertain. The CDR3 has 11 amino acids. Germline V CDR1 and CDR2: KGHSH, LQKENI. Trimming left V 5 bases short and J 5 bases short, with 6 bases between. CDR3 bases: TGTGCCAGCTCAAGTCCTACTGAAGCTTTCTTT. It specifies CASSSPTEAFF.

The V and J genes are TRBV9 and TRBJ2-5, with TRBD2 identical over 9 bases. CDR1 SGDLS and CDR2 YYNGEE come from the germline V gene. The V gene end was trimmed by 0 bases and the J gene end by 5 bases; junction bases not matched to a gene: 11. There are 17 residues in the CDR3. The DNA for the CDR3 is TGTGCCAGCAGCGTAGCTTATTTTCTAGCGGGAACCGAGACCCAGTACTTC. This gives the protein CASSVAYFLAGTETQYF.

The J gene is TRBJ1-4, the V gene TRBV30; the match to TRBD1 covers 8 bases. The CDR3 is 12 residues long. Germline lookup yields CDR1 GTSNPN and CDR2 SVGIG (reference sequence). V was pared by 0 bases and J by 17 bases, with 8 bases of the junction left unmatched. The CDR3 is CAWSVPHGTGFF. CDR3 sequence (DNA): TGTGCCTGGAGTGTACCTCATGGGACAGGCTTTTTT.

This rearrangement joins TRBV27 to TRBJ2-3, with TRBD1 identical over 7 bases. Looked up from germline, CDR1 is MNHEY and CDR2 is SMNVEV (reference sequence). The CDR3 has 13 amino acids. Germline trimming cut 3 bases from V and 8 bases from J; bases unmatched to any gene: 5. The CDR3 reads CASSFRGGPTQYF. DNA of the CDR3: TGTGCCAGCAGTTTTAGAGGGGGCCCTACGCAGTATTTT.

The chain is built from TRBV5-4 and TRBJ2-5; 12 bases line up with TRBD1. The CDR3 runs 15 residues. V lost 3 bases and J lost 5; bases outside the gene matches: 5. Germline CDR1 and CDR2: SGHNT and YYREEE (reference sequence). For the CDR3, the DNA is TGTGCCAGCAGCTGGGGACAGGGGGCTTTGGAGACCCAGTACTTC. Translation: CASSWGQGALETQYF.

This rearrangement joins TRBV27 to TRBJ2-3; D not resolved. CDR3 length: 14 residues. Per the germline V gene, CDR1 is MNHEY and CDR2 is SMNVEV (reference sequence). Deletions cut 6 bases from V and 0 bases from J, with 10 bases between. CDR3 sequence reads: CASREWPSTDTQYF. DNA of the CDR3: TGTGCCAGCAGAGAATGGCCTAGCACAGATACGCAGTATTTT.

This clone was seen only once. V is TRBV12-2 and J is TRBJ1-1. TRBV12-2 is labeled a pseudogene. CDR3 length: 13 amino acids. CDR3: CASPGEGNTEAFF. The CDR3 DNA sequence: TGTGCAAGCCCCGGGGAGGGGAACACTGAAGCTTTCTTT.

The chain recombines TRBV5-1 with TRBJ2-7; the D gene could be TRBD1 or TRBD2 (6 bases each). The CDR3 sequence is 17 residues long. Trimming cost V 2 bases and J 5 bases, with 23 bases left between them. Looked up from germline, CDR1 is SGHRS and CDR2 is YFSETQ. The CDR3 reads CASSLREEGEGNDEQYF. As DNA, the CDR3 is TGCGCCAGCAGCTTAAGGGAGGAGGGGGAAGGGAATGACGAGCAGTACTTC.